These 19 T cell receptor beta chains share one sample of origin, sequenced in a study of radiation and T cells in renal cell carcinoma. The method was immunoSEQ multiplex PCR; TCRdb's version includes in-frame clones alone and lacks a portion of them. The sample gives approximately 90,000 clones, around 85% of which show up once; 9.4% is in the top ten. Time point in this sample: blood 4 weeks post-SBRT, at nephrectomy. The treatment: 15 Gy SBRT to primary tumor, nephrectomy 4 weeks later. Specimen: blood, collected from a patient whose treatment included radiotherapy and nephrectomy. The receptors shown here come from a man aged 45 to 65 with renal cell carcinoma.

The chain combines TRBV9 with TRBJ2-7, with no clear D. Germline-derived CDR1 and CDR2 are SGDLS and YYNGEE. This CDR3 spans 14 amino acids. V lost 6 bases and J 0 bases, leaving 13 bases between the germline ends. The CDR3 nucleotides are TGTGCCAGCACCTCTGGCCCTAGCTCCTACGAGCAGTACTTC. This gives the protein CASTSGPSSYEQYF.

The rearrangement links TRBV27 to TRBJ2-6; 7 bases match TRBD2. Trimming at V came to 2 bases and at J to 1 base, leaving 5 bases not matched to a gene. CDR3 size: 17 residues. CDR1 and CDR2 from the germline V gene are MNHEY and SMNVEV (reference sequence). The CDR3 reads CASSLNGGGSGANVLTF. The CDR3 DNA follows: TGTGCCAGCAGTTTAAATGGGGGGGGATCTGGGGCCAACGTCCTGACTTTC.

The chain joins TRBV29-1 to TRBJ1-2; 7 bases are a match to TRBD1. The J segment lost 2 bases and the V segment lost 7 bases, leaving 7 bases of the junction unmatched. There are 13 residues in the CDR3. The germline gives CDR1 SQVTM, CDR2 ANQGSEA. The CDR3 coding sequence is TGCAGCGCCTCCGGGACAGCAAACTATGGCTACACCTTC. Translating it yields CSASGTANYGYTF.

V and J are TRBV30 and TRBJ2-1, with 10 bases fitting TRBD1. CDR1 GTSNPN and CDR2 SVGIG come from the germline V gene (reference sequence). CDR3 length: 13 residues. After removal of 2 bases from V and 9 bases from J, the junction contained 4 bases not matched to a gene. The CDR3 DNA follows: TGTGCCTGGAGTTTGACAGGGGGCACTGAGCAGTTCTTC. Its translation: CAWSLTGGTEQFF. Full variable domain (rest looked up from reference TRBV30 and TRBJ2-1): SQTIHQWPATLVQPVGSPLSLECTVEGTSNPNLYWYRQAAGRGLQLLFYSVGIGQISSEVPQNLSASRPQDRQFILSSKKLLLSDSGFYLCAWSLTGGTEQFFGPGTRLTVL.

The CDR3 spells CASSQVGGGVDEQYF. CDR3 DNA sequence: TGCGCCAGCAGCCAAGTAGGAGGGGGAGTTGACGAGCAGTACTTC. The genes are TRBV4-1 and TRBJ2-7; D is possibly TRBD1 or TRBD2 (6 bases each). Between the trimmed V and J ends, which lost 1 base and 5 bases, there was a span of 15 bases. CDR1 is MGHRA and CDR2 is YSYEKL in the germline V gene. The CDR3 has 15 residues.

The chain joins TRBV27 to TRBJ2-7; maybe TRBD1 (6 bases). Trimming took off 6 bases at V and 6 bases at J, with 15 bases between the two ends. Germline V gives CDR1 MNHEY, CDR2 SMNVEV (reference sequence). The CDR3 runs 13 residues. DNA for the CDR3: TGTGCCAGCAGGCTCTCAGGGGTTCCCGAGCAGTACTTC. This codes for CASRLSGVPEQYF.

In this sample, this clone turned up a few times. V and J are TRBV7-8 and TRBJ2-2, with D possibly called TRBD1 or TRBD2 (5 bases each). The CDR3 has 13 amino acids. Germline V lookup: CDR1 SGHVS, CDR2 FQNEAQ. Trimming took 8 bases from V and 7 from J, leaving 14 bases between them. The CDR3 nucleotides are TGTGCCAGCCAGAGGGGAATTGGCGGGGAGCTGTTTTTT. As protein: CASQRGIGGELFF. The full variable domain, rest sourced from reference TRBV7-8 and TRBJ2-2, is GAGVSQSPRYKVAKRGQDVALRCDPISGHVSLFWYQQALGQGPEFLTYFQNEAQLDKSGLPSDRFFAERPEGSVSTLKIQRTQQEDSAVYLCASQRGIGGELFFGEGSRLTVL.

Here the CDR3 reads CASRAGENWPQHF. Written as DNA, the CDR3 is TGCGCCAGCAGAGCTGGAGAGAATTGGCCCCAGCATTTT. The chain recombines TRBV5-1 with TRBJ1-5; D call uncertain. Germline V gene data show CDR1 as SGHRS and CDR2 as YFSETQ. V dropped 5 bases and J dropped 9 bases, with 15 bases sitting between them. The CDR3 has 13 amino acids.

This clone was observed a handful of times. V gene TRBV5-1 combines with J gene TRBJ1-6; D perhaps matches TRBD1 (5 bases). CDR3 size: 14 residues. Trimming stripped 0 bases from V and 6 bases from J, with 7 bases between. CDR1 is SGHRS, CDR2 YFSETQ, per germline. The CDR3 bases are TGCGCCAGCAGCTTGGCAGGGTTTAATTCACCCCTCCACTTT. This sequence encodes CASSLAGFNSPLHF.

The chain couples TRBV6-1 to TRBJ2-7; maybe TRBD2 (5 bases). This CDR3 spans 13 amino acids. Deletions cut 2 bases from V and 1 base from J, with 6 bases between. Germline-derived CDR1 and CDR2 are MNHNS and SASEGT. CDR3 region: CASSERGSYEQYF. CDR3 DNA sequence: TGTGCCAGCAGTGAACGGGGTTCCTACGAGCAGTACTTC.

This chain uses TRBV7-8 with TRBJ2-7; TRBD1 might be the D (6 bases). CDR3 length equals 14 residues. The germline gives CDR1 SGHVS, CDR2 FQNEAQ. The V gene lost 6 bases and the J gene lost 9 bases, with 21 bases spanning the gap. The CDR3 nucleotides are TGTGCCAGCAGGCCTACAGGGCTCTCGGAAAGGCAGTACTTC. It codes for CASRPTGLSERQYF.

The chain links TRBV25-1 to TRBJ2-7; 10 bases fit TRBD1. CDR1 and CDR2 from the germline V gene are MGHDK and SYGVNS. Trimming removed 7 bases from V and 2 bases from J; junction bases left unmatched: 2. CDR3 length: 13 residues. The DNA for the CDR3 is TGTGCCAGCACAGGACAGGGGGCCTACGAGCAGTACTTC. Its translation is CASTGQGAYEQYF.

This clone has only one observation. The CDR3: CASSQEILAGNTIYF. The CDR3, as DNA: TGTGCCAGCAGCCAAGAGATATTAGCTGGAAACACCATATATTTT. The chain links TRBV4-2 to TRBJ1-3; D unclear. Germline CDR1 is LGHNA and CDR2 is YNFKEQ. The CDR3 spans 15 residues. Trimming shortened V by 0 bases and J by 2 bases, and 8 bases separated the two germline ends.

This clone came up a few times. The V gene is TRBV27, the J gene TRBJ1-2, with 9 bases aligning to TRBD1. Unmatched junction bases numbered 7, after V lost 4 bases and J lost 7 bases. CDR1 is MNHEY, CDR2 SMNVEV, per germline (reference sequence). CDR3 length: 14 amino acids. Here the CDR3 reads CASSSYRGLGGYTF. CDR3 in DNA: TGTGCCAGCAGTTCCTACAGGGGGCTCGGTGGCTACACCTTC.

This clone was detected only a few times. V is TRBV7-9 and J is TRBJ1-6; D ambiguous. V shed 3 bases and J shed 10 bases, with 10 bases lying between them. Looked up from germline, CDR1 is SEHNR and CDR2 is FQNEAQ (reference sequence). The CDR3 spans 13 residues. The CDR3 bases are TGTGCCAGCAGCTTGGCGATCTCCTCACCCCTCCACTTT. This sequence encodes CASSLAISSPLHF.

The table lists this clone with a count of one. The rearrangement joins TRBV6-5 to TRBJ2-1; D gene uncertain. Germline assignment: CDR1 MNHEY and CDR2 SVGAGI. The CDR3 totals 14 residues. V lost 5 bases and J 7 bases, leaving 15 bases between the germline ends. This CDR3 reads CASSPYSETNEQFF. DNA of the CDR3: TGTGCCAGCAGTCCCTACTCAGAAACAAATGAGCAGTTCTTC.

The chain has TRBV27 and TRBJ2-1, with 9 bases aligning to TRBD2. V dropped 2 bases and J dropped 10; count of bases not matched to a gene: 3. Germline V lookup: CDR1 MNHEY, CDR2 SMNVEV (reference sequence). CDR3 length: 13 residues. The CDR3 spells CASSLAGGTEQFF. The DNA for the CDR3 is TGTGCCAGCAGTTTAGCGGGAGGGACAGAGCAGTTCTTC.

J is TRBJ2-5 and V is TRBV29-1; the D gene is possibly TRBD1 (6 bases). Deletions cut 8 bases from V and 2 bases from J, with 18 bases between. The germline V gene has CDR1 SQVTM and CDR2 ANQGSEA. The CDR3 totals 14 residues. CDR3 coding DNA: TGCAGCTCTACAGGGCCCGACCTACAAGAGACCCAGTACTTC. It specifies CSSTGPDLQETQYF. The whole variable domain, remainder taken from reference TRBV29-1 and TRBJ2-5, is SAVISQKPSRDICQRGTSLTIQCQVDSQVTMMFWYRQQPGQSLTLIATANQGSEATYESGFVIDKFPISRPNLTFSTLTVSNMSPEDSSIYLCSSTGPDLQETQYFGPGTRLLVL.

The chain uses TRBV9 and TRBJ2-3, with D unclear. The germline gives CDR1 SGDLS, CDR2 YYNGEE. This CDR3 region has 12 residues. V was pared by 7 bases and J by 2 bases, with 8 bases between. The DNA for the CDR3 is TGTGCCAGCCTCCCTGCCACAGATACGCAGTATTTT. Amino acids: CASLPATDTQYF.